A selection of T cell receptor beta chains follows, all from one sample in a study of blood T cells in healthy people across ages. TCRdb independently ran MiXCR on the 5' RACE reads; one entry per CDR3 protein. The data contain hundreds of thousands of distinct CDR3 sequences, about 30% of them singletons. The source material was blood. The receptors here all came from a woman of 80 years or more in good health. CDR3s include the opening cysteine and the closing phenylalanine or tryptophan. Each record gives: V gene, CDR3 protein.

V gene: TRBV2; CDR3 protein: CASSGDPYNEQFF
V gene: TRBV10-3; CDR3 protein: CAISTGGEQPQHF
V gene: TRBV9; CDR3 protein: CASSVDPDLYGYTF
V gene: TRBV28; CDR3 protein: CASSLRLFGEQFF
V gene: TRBV7-8; CDR3 protein: CASSPGGGSYETQFF
V gene: TRBV28; CDR3 protein: CASRGHPLDTEAFF
V gene: TRBV6-5; CDR3 protein: CASSFTRLSEKLFF
V gene: TRBV12-3/TRBV12-4; CDR3 protein: CASSRGHNYGYTF
V gene: TRBV12-3/TRBV12-4; CDR3 protein: CASSPETAGRETQYF
V gene: TRBV9; CDR3 protein: CASSLTAENTEAFF
V gene: TRBV27; CDR3 protein: CASILGQALPDGYTF
V gene: TRBV5-1; CDR3 protein: CASSLDSRPVGELFF
V gene: TRBV4-1; CDR3 protein: CASSQDVEGTNYGYTF
V gene: TRBV30; CDR3 protein: CAWSSGQGDQPQHF
V gene: TRBV7-2; CDR3 protein: CASSPGQLVITDTQYF
V gene: TRBV20-1; CDR3 protein: CSARDLDGGQGSNQPQHF
V gene: TRBV18; CDR3 protein: CASSPGGDDVYGHTF
V gene: TRBV18; CDR3 protein: CASSTLGTEQETQYF
V gene: TRBV6-5; CDR3 protein: CASSDGGLADTEAFF
V gene: TRBV5-1; CDR3 protein: CASSTADSYGYTF
V gene: TRBV20-1; CDR3 protein: CSARWGQGAFYHNEQYF
V gene: TRBV11-2; CDR3 protein: CASSLGRRYNEQFF
V gene: TRBV6-2/TRBV6-3; CDR3 protein: CASSSWTTPRPNEQYF
V gene: TRBV27; CDR3 protein: CASSSTVGRYYEQYF
V gene: TRBV27; CDR3 protein: CASSLEQGLDEQFF
V gene: TRBV7-6; CDR3 protein: CASSFGQGFYTF
V gene: TRBV12-3/TRBV12-4; CDR3 protein: CASSPTSGGSTDTQYF
V gene: TRBV7-9; CDR3 protein: CASSFGGLNSPLHF
V gene: TRBV6-5; CDR3 protein: CAGSYKGGTDTQYF
V gene: TRBV28; CDR3 protein: CASIPGGSREKRFF
V gene: TRBV3-1; CDR3 protein: CASSQWAGQEGNQPQHF
V gene: TRBV5-1; CDR3 protein: CASSPDAHNYEQYF
V gene: TRBV6-2/TRBV6-3; CDR3 protein: CASRKSSYEQYF
V gene: TRBV27; CDR3 protein: CASSPQFRGAGNTIYF
V gene: TRBV9; CDR3 protein: CAGSVDLDPDEQYF
V gene: TRBV6-2/TRBV6-3; CDR3 protein: CASSNGLAGPTDTQYF
V gene: TRBV6-2/TRBV6-3; CDR3 protein: CASSYLGIGYGYTF
V gene: TRBV30; CDR3 protein: CAWSVAGDTDTQYF
V gene: TRBV5-1; CDR3 protein: CASSLKGASGGSYEQYF
V gene: TRBV25-1; CDR3 protein: CASSELGENWDRESYGYTF
V gene: TRBV6-2/TRBV6-3; CDR3 protein: CASSYDASYGYTF
V gene: TRBV20-1; CDR3 protein: CSASETSNYGYTF